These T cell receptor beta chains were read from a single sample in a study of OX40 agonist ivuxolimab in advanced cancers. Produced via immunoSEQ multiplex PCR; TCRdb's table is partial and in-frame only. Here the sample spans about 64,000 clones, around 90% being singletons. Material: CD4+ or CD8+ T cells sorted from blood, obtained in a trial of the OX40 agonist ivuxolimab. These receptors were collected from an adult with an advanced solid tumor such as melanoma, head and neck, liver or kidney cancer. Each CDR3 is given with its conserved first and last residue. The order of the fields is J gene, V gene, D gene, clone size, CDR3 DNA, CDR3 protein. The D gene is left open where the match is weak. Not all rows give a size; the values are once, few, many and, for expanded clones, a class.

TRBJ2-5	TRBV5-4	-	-	TGTGCCAGCAGCTCGGTGGGTAAAGAGACCCAGTACTTC	CASSSVGKETQYF
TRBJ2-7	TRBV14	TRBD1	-	TGTGCCAGCAGCTCCGGGACAGGGGGGGCCGAGCAGTACTTC	CASSSGTGGAEQYF
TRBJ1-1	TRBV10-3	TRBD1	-	TGTGCCGCTGGGCCCGGGACAGTAGGCACTGAAGCTTTCTTT	CAAGPGTVGTEAFF
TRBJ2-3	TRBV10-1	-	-	TGCGCCAGCAGTGCTGGGGTTGCAGGCACAGATACGCAGTATTTT	CASSAGVAGTDTQYF
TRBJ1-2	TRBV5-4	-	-	TGTGCCAGCAGCTTGGCCGTTGGGTACGGGAACTATGGCTACACCTTC	CASSLAVGYGNYGYTF
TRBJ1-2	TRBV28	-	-	TGTGCCAGCAGTTTGCCTCCTCCGGTTGGATATGGCTACACCTTC	CASSLPPPVGYGYTF
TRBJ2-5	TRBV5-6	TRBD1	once	TGTGCCAGCAGCTTGACCGGGACAGGGTTAGGGGAGACCCAGTACTTC	CASSLTGTGLGETQYF
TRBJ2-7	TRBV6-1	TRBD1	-	TGTGCCAGCAGTTCCGGGACAGGGTTTGAGCAGTACTTC	CASSSGTGFEQYF
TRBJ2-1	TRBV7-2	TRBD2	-	TGTGCCAGCAGCTTAGGGGGTTCGGCTAGCGGGAGGAATGAGCAGTTCTTC	CASSLGGSASGRNEQFF
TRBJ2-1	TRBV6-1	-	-	TGTGCCAGCAGAACCCCGGCGGCCTCCTACAATGAGCAGTTCTTC	CASRTPAASYNEQFF
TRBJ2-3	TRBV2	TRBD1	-	TGTGCCAGCAGCGGGGGGACAGGGGGCGGAGGAGATACGCAGTATTTT	CASSGGTGGGGDTQYF
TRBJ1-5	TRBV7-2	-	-	TGTGCCAGCAGCTTAGGGCAGTTCAATCAGCCCCAGCATTTT	CASSLGQFNQPQHF
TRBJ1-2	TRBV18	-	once	TGTGCCAGCTCACCGAGGGGGGCTGGCTATGGCTACACCTTC	CASSPRGAGYGYTF
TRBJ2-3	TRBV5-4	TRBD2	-	TGTGCCAGCAGCTTGGGAGGGACTAGCGGGGTAGATACGCAGTATTTT	CASSLGGTSGVDTQYF
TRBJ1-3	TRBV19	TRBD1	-	TGTGCCAGTACTCGGGGACAGGGAGCTGGAAACACCATATATTTT	CASTRGQGAGNTIYF
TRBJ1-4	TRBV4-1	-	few	TGCGCCAGCAGCCGACCGGGGCCTCTGCGGGAAAAACTGTTTTTT	CASSRPGPLREKLFF
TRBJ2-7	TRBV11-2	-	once	TGTGCCAGCAGCGTCGGAGGGGGCAGCTACGAGCAGTACTTC	CASSVGGGSYEQYF
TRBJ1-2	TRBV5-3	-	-	TGTGCCAGAAGCCCCGGGCAGCCCATTCATGGCTACACCTTC	CARSPGQPIHGYTF
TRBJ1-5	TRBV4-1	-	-	TGCGCCAGCAGCCAAGAGGGATCCCTTAGCAATCAGCCCCAGCATTTT	CASSQEGSLSNQPQHF
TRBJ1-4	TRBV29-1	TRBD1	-	TGCAGCGTTAAGGGACAGGGATCCGCAACTAATGAAAAACTGTTTTTT	CSVKGQGSATNEKLFF
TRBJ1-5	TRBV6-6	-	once	TGTGCCAGCATGCCCCCCACAGGGAACAATCAGCCCCAGCATTTT	CASMPPTGNNQPQHF
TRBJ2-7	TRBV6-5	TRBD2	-	TGTGCCAGCAGGGGAGCGGGAGAGACCTACGAGCAGTACTTC	CASRGAGETYEQYF
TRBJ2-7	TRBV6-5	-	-	TGTGCCAGCAGTTACTCCGCCAGCGTCACTCACTACGAGCAGTACTTC	CASSYSASVTHYEQYF
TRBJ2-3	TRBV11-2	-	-	TGTGCCAGCAGCACCCGAGGGGAAGGGGATACGCAGTATTTT	CASSTRGEGDTQYF
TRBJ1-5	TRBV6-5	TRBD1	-	TGTGCCAGCAGTAGGGACAGGAATCAGCCCCAGCATTTT	CASSRDRNQPQHF
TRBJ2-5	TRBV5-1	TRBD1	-	TGCGCCAGCAGCGGGGGCGGCAGGGGGGAGACCCAGTACTTC	CASSGGGRGETQYF
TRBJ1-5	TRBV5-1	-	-	TGCGCCAGCAGCTTGGAGGGGTTGAGCAATCAGCCCCAGCATTTT	CASSLEGLSNQPQHF
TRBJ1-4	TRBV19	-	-	TGTGCCAGTAACCACGGGGACGTGTCCGAAAAACTGTTTTTT	CASNHGDVSEKLFF
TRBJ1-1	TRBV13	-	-	TGTGCCAGCAGCCCTCTGGACGGGAGAAACACTGAAGCTTTCTTT	CASSPLDGRNTEAFF
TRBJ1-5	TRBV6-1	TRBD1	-	TGTGCCAGCAGAGGGACAGGGGGCAGTCAGCCCCAGCATTTT	CASRGTGGSQPQHF
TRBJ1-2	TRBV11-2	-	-	TGTGCCAGCAGTCAAGGAGGGTCCGGCTACACCTTC	CASSQGGSGYTF
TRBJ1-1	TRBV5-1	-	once	TGCGCCAGCAGCTTGGGCCGGGGGTCGAACACTGAAGCTTTCTTT	CASSLGRGSNTEAFF
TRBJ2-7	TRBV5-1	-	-	TGCGCCAGCTCTCGGGGTGTCGCTGGTGACTACGAGCAGTACTTC	CASSRGVAGDYEQYF
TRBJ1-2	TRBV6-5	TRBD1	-	TGTGCCAGCAGTTACCGGGACAGGGGAAGCTATGGCTACACCTTC	CASSYRDRGSYGYTF
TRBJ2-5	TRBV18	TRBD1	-	TGTGCCAGCTCACCCGGGACAGGAGGAGAAGAGACCCAGTACTTC	CASSPGTGGEETQYF
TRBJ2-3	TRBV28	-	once	TGTGCCAGCAAATCCAGGGTGAGCACAGATACGCAGTATTTT	CASKSRVSTDTQYF
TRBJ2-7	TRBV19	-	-	TGTGCCAGTAGTGGGTCGGCAGGCTCCTACGAGCAGTACTTC	CASSGSAGSYEQYF
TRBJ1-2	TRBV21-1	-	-	TGTGCCAGCAGCTCCTCCGGGGACAGGGTAAGACCGGGGGATGGCTACACCTTC	CASSSSGDRVRPGDGYTF
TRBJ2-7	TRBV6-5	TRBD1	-	TGTGCCAGCAGTTACTCGGAGACAGGGGGCTACGAGCAGTACTTC	CASSYSETGGYEQYF
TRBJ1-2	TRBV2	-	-	TGTGCCAGCAGTGTAGTAGGCGACTATGGCTACACCTTC	CASSVVGDYGYTF
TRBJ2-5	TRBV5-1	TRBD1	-	TGCGCCAGCAGCACTTACAGGGGGCGGGAAGAGACCCAGTACTTC	CASSTYRGREETQYF
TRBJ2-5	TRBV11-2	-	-	TGTGCCAGCAGCGCCACTAGGTGGGAGACCCAGTACTTC	CASSATRWETQYF
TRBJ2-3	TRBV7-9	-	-	TGTGCCAGCAGCGATCGTTTAGGGGCAGGAGATACGCAGTATTTT	CASSDRLGAGDTQYF
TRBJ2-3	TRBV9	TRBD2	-	TGTGCCAGCAGCGTAGGTTCTAGCGGGAGCACAGATACGCAGTATTTT	CASSVGSSGSTDTQYF
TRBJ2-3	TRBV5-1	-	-	TGCGCCAGCAGTGGGAGAGATACGCAGTATTTT	CASSGRDTQYF
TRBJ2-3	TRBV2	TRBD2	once	TGTGCCAGCCTTCCCGCGGGAGCTAGCACAGATACGCAGTATTTT	CASLPAGASTDTQYF
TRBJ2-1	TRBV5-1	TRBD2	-	TGCGCCAGCAGCTGGTCAAGCGGGAGGGAAAATGAGCAGTTCTTC	CASSWSSGRENEQFF
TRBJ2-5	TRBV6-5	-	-	TGTGCCAGCAGTTACAGGTCAGGCGGGGAGACCCAGTACTTC	CASSYRSGGETQYF
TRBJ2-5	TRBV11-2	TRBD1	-	TGTGCCAGCAGTATGGGCACAGGGGAGTACCAAGAGACCCAGTACTTC	CASSMGTGEYQETQYF
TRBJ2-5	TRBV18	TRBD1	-	TGTGCCAGCTCAGAATTACCGGGACAGCTACAAGAGACCCAGTACTTC	CASSELPGQLQETQYF
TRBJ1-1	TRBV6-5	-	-	TGTGCCAGCACCCAGACAGCCCGGAACACTGAAGCTTTCTTT	CASTQTARNTEAFF
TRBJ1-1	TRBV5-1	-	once	TGCGCCAGCAGCTTGGGCGCCACTGGAGCTTTCTTT	CASSLGATGAFF
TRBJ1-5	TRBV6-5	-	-	TGTGCCAGCAGTTACGATAGCAATCAGCCCCAGCATTTT	CASSYDSNQPQHF
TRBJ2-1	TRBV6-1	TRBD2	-	TGTGCCAGCAGTGACGGGAGCGGGGGGGTTAATGAGCAGTTCTTC	CASSDGSGGVNEQFF
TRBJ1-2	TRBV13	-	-	TGTGCCAGCAGTTTAAGCGCGGGAGGAGGTGGCTACACCTTC	CASSLSAGGGGYTF
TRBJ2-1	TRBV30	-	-	TGTGCCTGGAGCTTGGGGAAGCTTTCCTACAATGAGCAGTTCTTC	CAWSLGKLSYNEQFF
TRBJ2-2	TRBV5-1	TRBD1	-	TGCGCCAGCAGCCGCGGGACAGGGGGCGTGACCGGGGAGCTGTTTTTT	CASSRGTGGVTGELFF
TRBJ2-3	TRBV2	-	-	TGTGCCAGCAGTGAAAGAGGGATCCCTAGCACAGATACGCAGTATTTT	CASSERGIPSTDTQYF
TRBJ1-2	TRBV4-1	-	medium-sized	TGCGCCAGCACCCCACGTAGCGGCTTCCGCTATGGCTACACCTTC	CASTPRSGFRYGYTF